Presented here are 23 T cell receptor beta chains from one specimen sequenced in a study of cytomegalovirus exposure and HLA in healthy donors. Researchers ran the PCR with 60 Vbeta and 13 Jbeta primers. Assay: immunoSEQ multiplex PCR; the TCRdb copy retains only in-frame clones and omits some. This table has approximately 150,000 clones, 70% to 90% appearing once. Sequencing was carried out using PBMCs. These receptors all stem from a girl aged 10-17 years in good health and CMV-seropositive.

CDR3 sequence: CSVGLDEQFF. The CDR3, as DNA: TGCAGCGTGGGCCTCGATGAGCAGTTCTTC. This chain joins TRBV29-1 and TRBJ2-1; no clear D. There are 10 residues in the CDR3. Trimming took off 6 bases at V and 8 bases at J, with 8 bases between the two ends. Germline V lookup: CDR1 SQVTM, CDR2 ANQGSEA.

V gene TRBV19 combines with J gene TRBJ1-1, with D hard to call. This CDR3 contains 15 residues. Deletions cut 5 bases from V and 0 bases from J, with 13 bases between. Germline V lookup: CDR1 LNHDA, CDR2 SQIVND (reference sequence). CDR3 sequence (DNA): TGTGCCAGTAGTGTTTCACACACCCTGAACACTGAAGCTTTCTTT. Protein product: CASSVSHTLNTEAFF.

The chain is built from TRBV6-5 and TRBJ1-1; D is perhaps TRBD1 (5 bases). The germline V gene encodes CDR1 MNHEY and CDR2 SVGAGI. This CDR3 contains 14 residues. Between the trimmed V and J ends, which lost 5 bases and 6 bases, there was a span of 16 bases. CDR3 residues: CASSIGRGQAEAFF. CDR3 sequence (DNA): TGTGCCAGCAGTATAGGGAGGGGCCAGGCTGAAGCTTTCTTT.

The chain joins TRBV5-1 to TRBJ1-2; D is possibly TRBD1 (6 bases). Per germline, CDR1 SGHRS and CDR2 YFSETQ. CDR3 length: 13 amino acids. Between the trimmed V and J ends, which lost 2 bases and 4 bases, there was a span of 9 bases. The CDR3 sequence is CASSLGQSYGYTF. The CDR3 nucleotides are TGCGCCAGCAGCTTAGGACAGTCCTATGGCTACACCTTC.

The chain employs TRBV7-8 and TRBJ1-2; D is unresolved. Germline-derived CDR1 and CDR2 are SGHVS and FQNEAQ. The CDR3 sequence is 14 residues long. V was clipped by 5 bases and J by 2 bases, with 12 bases between them. CDR3 DNA sequence: TGTGCCAGCAGCCGCGGTGGAGGGAACTATGGCTACACCTTC. Translating gives CASSRGGGNYGYTF.

The chain is built from TRBV11-3 and TRBJ1-1; 9 bases are shared with TRBD1. V was pared by 2 bases and J by 5 bases, with 6 bases of the junction left unmatched. Looked up from germline, CDR1 is SGHNT and CDR2 is YENEEA. There are 15 residues in the CDR3. The CDR3 bases are TGTGCCAGCAGCTTATTCGGGACAGGGAGTACTGAAGCTTTCTTT. Translated, it gives CASSLFGTGSTEAFF.

V is TRBV12-5 and J is TRBJ1-1; D might be TRBD1 (6 bases). This CDR3 is built from 14 residues. Trimming took 3 bases from V and 1 from J, leaving 9 bases between them. Looked up from germline, CDR1 is LGHNT and CDR2 is FRNRAP. The CDR3 region is CASGFGQPNTEAFF. DNA of the CDR3: TGTGCTAGTGGTTTCGGACAGCCGAACACTGAAGCTTTCTTT.

This clone was detected once. This rearrangement joins TRBV2 to TRBJ2-1; D might be TRBD1 (5 bases). Per the germline V gene, CDR1 is SNHLY and CDR2 is FYNNEI. CDR3 length: 10 residues. Trimming stripped 6 bases from V and 11 bases from J, with 8 bases between. Here the CDR3 reads CASSRQQQFF. The CDR3, as DNA: TGTGCCAGCAGCCGACAGCAGCAGTTCTTC.

This chain uses TRBV10-3 with TRBJ1-2; unclear D gene. Germline V gives CDR1 ENHRY, CDR2 SYGVKD. V shed 2 bases and J shed 5 bases, with 9 bases lying between them. CDR3 length equals 13 residues. The CDR3 DNA sequence: TGTGCCATCAGTGAGGTGGCAGATTATGGCTACACCTTC. This encodes CAISEVADYGYTF.

The CDR3: CASSEQGLQETQYF. DNA for the CDR3: TGTGCCAGCAGCGAACAGGGGCTCCAAGAGACCCAGTACTTC. The genes are TRBV14 and TRBJ2-5, with TRBD1 matching over 7 bases. This CDR3 spans 14 amino acids. With V trimmed by 5 bases and J by 1 base, 4 bases remained unmatched. Germline CDR1 and CDR2: SGHDN and FVKESK.

This clone was seen only once. The CDR3 coding sequence is TGCGCCAGCAGCACCGGACAGAACCTCTATAATTCACCCCTCCACTTT. It codes for CASSTGQNLYNSPLHF. This chain joins TRBV5-1 and TRBJ1-6; D might be TRBD1 (6 bases). From germline, CDR1 is SGHRS and CDR2 YFSETQ. This CDR3 contains 16 residues. With 4 bases removed from V and 3 bases from J, the gap between germline ends came to 14 bases. The whole variable domain, filled in from reference TRBV5-1 and TRBJ1-6, reads KAGVTQTPRYLIKTRGQQVTLSCSPISGHRSVSWYQQTPGQGLQFLFEYFSETQRNKGNFPGRFSGRQFSNSRSEMNVSTLELGDSALYLCASSTGQNLYNSPLHFGNGTRLTVT.

The J gene is TRBJ2-1, the V gene TRBV6-6; TRBD2 matches 12 bases. J was trimmed by 5 bases and V by 5 bases; bases with no gene match: 7. The CDR3 loop spans 16 amino acids. Germline CDR1 is MNHNY and CDR2 is SVGAGI (reference sequence). The CDR3 DNA sequence: TGTGCCAGCAGTCGCTTTCGACTAGCGGGGGACAATGAGCAGTTCTTC. Translation: CASSRFRLAGDNEQFF.

This clone was found once. CDR3 amino acids: CASSLGGLGRGVYEQYF. In DNA, the CDR3 is TGTGCCAGCAGTTTAGGCGGGTTAGGGCGGGGGGTCTACGAGCAGTACTTC. The chain employs TRBV27 and TRBJ2-7; 8 bases map to TRBD2. Germline V gene lookup returns CDR1 MNHEY and CDR2 SMNVEV (reference sequence). V was clipped by 2 bases and J by 3 bases; unmatched bases: 12. The CDR3 loop spans 17 amino acids.

A note on this clone: The identical CDR3 is also encoded by other nucleotide sequences in the sample. The chain uses TRBV12-5 and TRBJ2-7, with 11 positions matching TRBD1. Germline assignment: CDR1 LGHNT and CDR2 FRNRAP. The CDR3 covers 15 residues. After removal of 5 bases from V and 1 base from J, the junction contained 4 bases not matched to a gene. The CDR3 sequence: CASGLGQGGSYEQYF. CDR3 nucleotide sequence: TGTGCTAGTGGTCTGGGACAGGGGGGGTCCTACGAGCAGTACTTC.

This clone was seen more than once but under ten times. The chain employs TRBV4-1 and TRBJ2-3, with D possibly matching TRBD2 (5 bases). The CDR3 runs to 17 residues. Between the trimmed V and J ends, which lost 1 base and 7 bases, there was a span of 21 bases. The germline gives CDR1 MGHRA, CDR2 YSYEKL. The CDR3 bases are TGCGCCAGCAGCCAAGTCGTCGGAGCGGCCCCTGGGAATACGCAGTATTTT. This codes for CASSQVVGAAPGNTQYF.

V usage is TRBV14 and J usage is TRBJ2-2; D possibly corresponds to TRBD1 (6 bases). With 3 bases removed from V and 3 bases from J, the gap between germline ends came to 26 bases. Germline CDR1 reads SGHDN; CDR2 reads FVKESK. The CDR3 has 20 amino acids. The chain's CDR3 is CASSHRSLIEGVRDTGELFF. The CDR3 nucleotides read TGTGCCAGCAGCCACAGATCCCTTATTGAGGGGGTTCGGGACACCGGGGAGCTGTTTTTT.

The chain couples TRBV18 to TRBJ2-2; the D gene is possibly TRBD1 (5 bases). V gave up 3 bases and J gave up 0 bases, with 11 bases separating them. The germline gives CDR1 KGHSH, CDR2 LQKENI. This CDR3 spans 16 amino acids. CDR3 sequence reads: CASSPWTTANTGELFF. CDR3 DNA sequence: TGTGCCAGCTCACCTTGGACAACCGCGAACACCGGGGAGCTGTTTTTT.

The chain joins TRBV30 to TRBJ2-2; 9 nucleotides agree with TRBD1. Trimming removed 2 bases from V and 0 bases from J; junction bases left unmatched: 1. Germline lookup yields CDR1 GTSNPN and CDR2 SVGIG (reference sequence). The CDR3 runs to 15 residues. The CDR3 is CAWSTGGPNTGELFF. The CDR3 DNA follows: TGTGCCTGGAGTACAGGGGGCCCGAACACCGGGGAGCTGTTTTTT.

This chain links TRBV19 with TRBJ1-1, with 7 bases matching TRBD1. This CDR3 contains 16 residues. Germline V gene lookup returns CDR1 LNHDA and CDR2 SQIVND (reference sequence). Unmatched junction bases numbered 10, after V lost 6 bases and J lost 0 bases. CDR3 residues: CASRRRDRQMNTEAFF. CDR3 bases: TGTGCCAGTAGACGTCGGGACAGACAAATGAACACTGAAGCTTTCTTT.

This sequence joins TRBV5-1 and TRBJ1-2; D might be TRBD1 (5 bases). CDR1 is SGHRS, CDR2 YFSETQ, per germline. The CDR3 is 11 amino acids. Between the trimmed V and J ends, which lost 6 bases and 4 bases, there was a span of 7 bases. In DNA, the CDR3 is TGCGCCAGCATCAGGGTCTATGGCTACACCTTC. Protein sequence: CASIRVYGYTF. Full variable domain (outside the CDR3, taken from reference TRBV5-1 and TRBJ1-2): KAGVTQTPRYLIKTRGQQVTLSCSPISGHRSVSWYQQTPGQGLQFLFEYFSETQRNKGNFPGRFSGRQFSNSRSEMNVSTLELGDSALYLCASIRVYGYTFGSGTRLTVV.

This clone was found once. V is TRBV9 and J is TRBJ2-3; 8 bases are shared with TRBD2. This CDR3 contains 15 residues. V lost 3 bases, J lost 0 bases, and 3 bases stayed unmatched. CDR1 SGDLS and CDR2 YYNGEE come from the germline V gene. The CDR3 protein is CASSAKRGSTDTQYF. The CDR3 coding sequence is TGTGCCAGCAGCGCGAAGCGGGGGAGCACAGATACGCAGTATTTT.

The rearrangement joins TRBV19 to TRBJ1-5, with D uncertain. The CDR3 consists of 14 residues. V shed 3 bases and J shed 9 bases, with 15 bases lying between them. From germline, CDR1 is LNHDA and CDR2 SQIVND (reference sequence). CDR3 DNA sequence: TGTGCCAGTAGTATTAGGCAGGAGGAAGGGCCCCAGCATTTT. Amino acid sequence: CASSIRQEEGPQHF. Full variable domain (missing parts from reference TRBV19 and TRBJ1-5): DGGITQSPKYLFRKEGQNVTLSCEQNLNHDAMYWYRQDPGQGLRLIYYSQIVNDFQKGDIAEGYSVSREKKESFPLTVTSAQKNPTAFYLCASSIRQEEGPQHFGDGTRLSIL.

The J gene is TRBJ1-2, the V gene TRBV6-1; D uncertain. Germline assignment: CDR1 MNHNS and CDR2 SASEGT. Trimming cost V 5 bases and J 4 bases, with 8 bases left between them. CDR3 length equals 12 residues. DNA for the CDR3: TGTGCCAGCAGTCCAGTTTCCTATGGCTACACCTTC. It encodes CASSPVSYGYTF.